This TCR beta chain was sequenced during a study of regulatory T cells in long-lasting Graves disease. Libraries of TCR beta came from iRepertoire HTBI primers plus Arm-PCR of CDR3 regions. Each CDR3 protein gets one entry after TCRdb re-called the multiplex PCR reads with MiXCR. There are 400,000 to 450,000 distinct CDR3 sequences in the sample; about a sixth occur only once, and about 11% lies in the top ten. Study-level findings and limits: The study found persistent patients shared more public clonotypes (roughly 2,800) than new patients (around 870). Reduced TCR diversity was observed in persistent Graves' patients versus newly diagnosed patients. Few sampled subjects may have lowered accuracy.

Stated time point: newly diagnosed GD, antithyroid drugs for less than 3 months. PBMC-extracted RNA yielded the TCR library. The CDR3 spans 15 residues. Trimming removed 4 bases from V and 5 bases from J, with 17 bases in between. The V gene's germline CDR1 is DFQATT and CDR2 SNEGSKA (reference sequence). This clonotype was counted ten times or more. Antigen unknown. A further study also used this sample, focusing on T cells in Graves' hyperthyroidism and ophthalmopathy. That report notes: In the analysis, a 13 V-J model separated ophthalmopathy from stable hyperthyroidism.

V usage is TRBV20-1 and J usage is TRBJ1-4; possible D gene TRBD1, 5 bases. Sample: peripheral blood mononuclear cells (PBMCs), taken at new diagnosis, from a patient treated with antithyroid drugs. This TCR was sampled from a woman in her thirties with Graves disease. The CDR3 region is CSANTGWGGNEKLFF. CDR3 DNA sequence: TGCAGTGCTAACACAGGTTGGGGTGGCAATGAAAAACTGTTTTTT.